This TCR beta chain was recorded in a study of CD8+CD57+ T cells in acquired aplastic anemia. This clonotype was observed at least ten times. Its target is not known. Genomic DNA constituted the template upon which TCR beta VDJ and CDR3 profiling was performed. TCRdb redid the calling of the reads with MiXCR, one entry per CDR3 protein. The data show around 200,000 distinct CDR3 sequences, approximately 48% seen once. This CDR3 is built from 14 residues. The germline gives CDR1 MNHNS, CDR2 SASEGT. The V end lost 3 bases, the J end lost 4 bases, and 12 bases lay between the germline ends. Sequencing involved patients with CD8+CD57+ cell expansion previously shown by flow cytometry. Each patient carried a diagnosis of severe acquired aplastic anemia. By the time of blood sampling, patients had still received no therapy. General study results and limits: Patients and healthy controls showed no significant CD8+ Simpson's diversity difference. Common to patients and controls were around 30 CD8+ CDR3 sequences.

Sequencing was carried out using sorted CD4+, CD8+, or CD8+CD57+ T cells (not recorded which) from PBMCs. The rearrangement links TRBV6-1 to TRBJ2-5; D may be TRBD1 (6 bases). The receptor was isolated from a human donor with aplastic anemia. The CDR3 coding sequence is TGTGCCAGCAGTGAGGGTATCAGGGGAGAGACCCAGTACTTC. Translating gives CASSEGIRGETQYF.